This T cell receptor beta chain was sequenced in a study of OX40 agonist ivuxolimab in advanced cancers. General study findings and limits: The mean number of expanded clones was higher in CD8+ T cells than in CD4+.

Data came from immunoSEQ multiplex PCR; TCRdb stores just in-frame clones and leaves some out. The table includes 70,000 or so clones, around 91% detected once. About this clone: The antigen remains unidentified.

V shed 0 bases and J 6 bases; nucleotides not matched to a gene: 2. The CDR3 spans 16 residues. Germline V gene data show CDR1 as MNHNS and CDR2 as SASEGT. This sequence originates from an adult with an advanced solid tumor such as melanoma, head and neck, liver or kidney cancer. The chain recombines TRBV6-1 with TRBJ2-1; TRBD2 matches 13 bases. The source was CD4+ or CD8+ T cells sorted from blood, collected in a trial of the OX40 agonist ivuxolimab. DNA for the CDR3: TGTGCCAGCAGTGAAGCGACTAGCGGGGGGTTCAATGAGCAGTTCTTC. Protein sequence: CASSEATSGGFNEQFF.